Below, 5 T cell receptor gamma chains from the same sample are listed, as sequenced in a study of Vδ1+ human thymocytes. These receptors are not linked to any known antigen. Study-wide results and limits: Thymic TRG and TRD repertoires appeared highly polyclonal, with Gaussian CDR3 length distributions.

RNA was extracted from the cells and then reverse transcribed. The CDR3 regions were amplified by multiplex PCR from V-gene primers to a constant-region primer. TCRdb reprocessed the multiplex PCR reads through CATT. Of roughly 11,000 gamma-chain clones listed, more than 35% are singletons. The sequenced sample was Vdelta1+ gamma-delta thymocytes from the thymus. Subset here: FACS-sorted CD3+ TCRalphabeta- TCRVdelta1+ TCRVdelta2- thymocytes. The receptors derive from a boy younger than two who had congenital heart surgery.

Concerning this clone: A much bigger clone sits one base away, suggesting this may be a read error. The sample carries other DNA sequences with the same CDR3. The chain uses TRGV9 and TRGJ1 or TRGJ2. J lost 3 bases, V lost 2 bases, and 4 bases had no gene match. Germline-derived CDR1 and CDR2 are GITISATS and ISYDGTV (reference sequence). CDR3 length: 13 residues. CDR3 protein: CALWEETYYKKLF. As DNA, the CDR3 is TGTGCCTTGTGGGAGGAGACTTATTATAAGAAACTCTTT.

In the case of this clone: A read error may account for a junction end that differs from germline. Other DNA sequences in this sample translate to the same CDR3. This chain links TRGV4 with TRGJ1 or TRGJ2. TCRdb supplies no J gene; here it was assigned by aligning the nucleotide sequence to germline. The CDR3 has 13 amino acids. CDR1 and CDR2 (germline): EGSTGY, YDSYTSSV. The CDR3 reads CATWDGYYYKKLF. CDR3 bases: TGTGCTACCTGGGATGGATATTATTATAAGAAACTCTTT.

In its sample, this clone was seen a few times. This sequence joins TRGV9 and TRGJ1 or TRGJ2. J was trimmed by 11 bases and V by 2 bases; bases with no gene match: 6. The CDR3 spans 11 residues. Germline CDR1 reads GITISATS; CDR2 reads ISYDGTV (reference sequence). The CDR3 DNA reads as TGTGCCTTGTGGGAGGACCGTGAGAAACTCTTT. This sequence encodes CALWEDREKLF.

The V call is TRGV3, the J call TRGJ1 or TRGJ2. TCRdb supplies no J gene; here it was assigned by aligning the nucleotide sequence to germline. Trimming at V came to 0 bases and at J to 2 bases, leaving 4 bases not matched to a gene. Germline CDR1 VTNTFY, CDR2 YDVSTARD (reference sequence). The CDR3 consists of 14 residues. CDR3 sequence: CATWDRDDYYKKLF. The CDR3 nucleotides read TGTGCCACCTGGGACAGGGACGATTATTATAAGAAACTCTTT.

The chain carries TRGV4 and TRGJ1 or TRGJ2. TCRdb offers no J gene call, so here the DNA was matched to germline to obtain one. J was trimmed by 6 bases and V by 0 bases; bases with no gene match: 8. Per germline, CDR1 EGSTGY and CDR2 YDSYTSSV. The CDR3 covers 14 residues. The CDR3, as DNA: TGTGCCACCTGGGATGGGCCAACTAGTTATAAGAAACTCTTT. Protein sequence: CATWDGPTSYKKLF.